These T cell receptor beta chains were read from a single sample in a study of shared clonotypes between healthy human individuals. Repertoires were generated with immunoSEQ multiplex PCR, while TCRdb's copy carries only in-frame clones and drops some. This sample has about 1.1 million clones, with approximately 77% found just once. Input material: memory CD4+ T cells from PBMCs. The receptors come from a man aged 18 to 30 in good health. Some clones in this sample may be carry-over from other donors' samples. The CDR3 runs from the conserved cysteine through the conserved F or W. A D gene is named only where the DNA matches it firmly. Clone size appears in some rows only: once, few, many, or a class for an expanded clone.

abundance: .
v_gene: TRBV5-1
j_gene: TRBJ2-3
d_gene: TRBD2
len: 14
CDR3nt: TGCGCCAGCAGCTTGGCCACGGGGGGAGATACGCAGTATTTT
CDR3aa: CASSLATGGDTQYF

abundance: .
v_gene: TRBV11-2
j_gene: TRBJ2-2
d_gene: TRBD2
len: 16
CDR3nt: TGTGCCAGCAGCTTAGGAAAGCGGGGACACACCGGGGAGCTGTTTTTT
CDR3aa: CASSLGKRGHTGELFF

abundance: .
v_gene: TRBV5-1
j_gene: TRBJ1-4
d_gene: TRBD1
len: 13
CDR3nt: TGCGCCAGCAGCTTTGGGACAGAAGAAAAACTGTTTTTT
CDR3aa: CASSFGTEEKLFF

abundance: .
v_gene: TRBV28
j_gene: TRBJ2-1
d_gene: .
len: 16
CDR3nt: TGTGCCAGCAGTTCCCTCTGGGCAGACATCCCATCTAAACAGTTCTTC
CDR3aa: CASSSLWADIPSKQFF

abundance: .
v_gene: TRBV28
j_gene: TRBJ2-3
d_gene: .
len: 13
CDR3nt: TGTGCCAGCAGCAGGGGGGCTATTTATACGCAGTATTTT
CDR3aa: CASSRGAIYTQYF

abundance: .
v_gene: TRBV18
j_gene: TRBJ1-2
d_gene: .
len: 13
CDR3nt: TGTGCCAGCTCACCAATCGCAGCCGACAGCTACACCTTC
CDR3aa: CASSPIAADSYTF

abundance: .
v_gene: TRBV7-3
j_gene: TRBJ1-1
d_gene: .
len: 13
CDR3nt: TGTGCCAGCAGCTTGCAGGTTGACACTGAAGCTTTCTTT
CDR3aa: CASSLQVDTEAFF

abundance: .
v_gene: TRBV11-3
j_gene: TRBJ2-4
d_gene: .
len: 12
CDR3nt: TGTGCCAGCAGCTCCTCCCAAAACATTCAGTACTTC
CDR3aa: CASSSSQNIQYF

abundance: once
v_gene: TRBV6-5
j_gene: TRBJ2-2
d_gene: .
len: 14
CDR3nt: TGTGCCAGCAGCCCCTCATGGGGGACCGGGGAGCTGTTTTTT
CDR3aa: CASSPSWGTGELFF

abundance: .
v_gene: TRBV7-2
j_gene: TRBJ1-1
d_gene: .
len: 13
CDR3nt: TGTGCCAGCAGCTTAGGACTTTACACTGAAGCTTTCTTT
CDR3aa: CASSLGLYTEAFF

abundance: many
v_gene: TRBV5-1
j_gene: TRBJ1-6
d_gene: TRBD1
len: 16
CDR3nt: TGCGCCAGCAGCTTGGCCGATTCCTTCGCAGGGGGCCCCCTCCACTTT
CDR3aa: CASSLADSFAGGPLHF

abundance: .
v_gene: TRBV4-1
j_gene: TRBJ1-1
d_gene: TRBD1
len: 14
CDR3nt: TGCGCCAGCAGCCAAACAGAATACAGGGGTAGGGCTTTCTTT
CDR3aa: CASSQTEYRGRAFF

abundance: .
v_gene: TRBV30
j_gene: TRBJ1-3
d_gene: .
len: 14
CDR3nt: TGTGCCTGGAGTTTGACTGGACGGCTAAACACCATATATTTT
CDR3aa: CAWSLTGRLNTIYF

abundance: .
v_gene: TRBV18
j_gene: TRBJ2-2
d_gene: .
len: 17
CDR3nt: TGTGCCAGCTCACCTCGTGGCGGGCAGTTGAACACCGGGGAGCTGTTTTTT
CDR3aa: CASSPRGGQLNTGELFF

abundance: .
v_gene: TRBV4-1
j_gene: TRBJ2-3
d_gene: .
len: 16
CDR3nt: TGCGCCAGCAGCCAAGTCCGAGCGGCAGGCACAGATACGCAGTATTTT
CDR3aa: CASSQVRAAGTDTQYF

abundance: .
v_gene: TRBV10-3
j_gene: TRBJ2-1
d_gene: .
len: 11
CDR3nt: TGTGCCGTGGGGACTCGCGATGAGCAGTTCTTC
CDR3aa: CAVGTRDEQFF

abundance: once
v_gene: TRBV9
j_gene: TRBJ1-1
d_gene: TRBD1
len: 15
CDR3nt: TGTGCCAGCAGCGTAGGACCACAGGGGGCGACTGAAGCTTTCTTT
CDR3aa: CASSVGPQGATEAFF

abundance: .
v_gene: TRBV7-2
j_gene: TRBJ2-7
d_gene: .
len: 15
CDR3nt: TGTGCCAGCAGCTTATCCCCGCAGTCTACCTACGAGCAGTACTTC
CDR3aa: CASSLSPQSTYEQYF

abundance: few
v_gene: TRBV28
j_gene: TRBJ1-4
d_gene: TRBD1
len: 16
CDR3nt: TGTGCCAGCAGTTCGGGACAGGGGAGTAGGGAAGAAAAACTGTTTTTT
CDR3aa: CASSSGQGSREEKLFF

abundance: once
v_gene: TRBV14
j_gene: TRBJ1-3
d_gene: .
len: 16
CDR3nt: TGTGCCAGCAGCCAAGATCGTCGCCGCTCTGGAAACACCATATATTTT
CDR3aa: CASSQDRRRSGNTIYF

abundance: .
v_gene: TRBV18
j_gene: TRBJ2-7
d_gene: .
len: 12
CDR3nt: TGTGCCAGCTCACCGGAAACTGGGGAGCAGTACTTC
CDR3aa: CASSPETGEQYF

abundance: .
v_gene: TRBV9
j_gene: TRBJ2-2
d_gene: .
len: 15
CDR3nt: TGTGCCAGCAGCCCTCAGGACGCCTCGACCGGGGAGCTGTTTTTT
CDR3aa: CASSPQDASTGELFF

abundance: .
v_gene: TRBV5-8
j_gene: TRBJ2-5
d_gene: .
len: 15
CDR3nt: TGTGCCAGCAGCTTGAGAAGAGGAGGGCTGGAGACCCAGTACTTC
CDR3aa: CASSLRRGGLETQYF

abundance: few
v_gene: TRBV19
j_gene: TRBJ1-5
d_gene: .
len: 16
CDR3nt: TGTGCCAGTAGCAGATATCGGGGTCGGGGGATGCAGCCCCAGCATTTT
CDR3aa: CASSRYRGRGMQPQHF